In this sample, the clone carrying this T cell receptor beta chain turned up once. Its specificity is not known. Assay used: immunoSEQ multiplex PCR; TCRdb lists only in-frame clones, some missing. The table lists about 18,000 clones, approximately 80% of them singletons. This CDR3 is 12 amino acids long. Germline V CDR1 and CDR2: LNHDA, SQIVND (reference sequence). With 7 bases removed from V and 6 bases from J, the gap between germline ends came to 10 bases. This sample was taken from a study of CD4 T cells in relation to SARS-CoV-2 and coronaviruses. Unexposed donor CD4+ T cells date from about 2011-2018, before the COVID-19 pandemic. Isolation of CD4+ T cells took place after less than twelve days in culture.

The chain has TRBV19 and TRBJ2-1; no reliable D call. Specimen: CD4+ T cells from PBMCs, cultured in vitro. The sequence came from a human donor in good health. CDR3 DNA: TGTGCCAGTATGGAGTACCCCAATGAGCAGTTCTTC. Its protein is CASMEYPNEQFF.